These 5 T cell receptor beta chains were sequenced from one sample in a study of Tregs in tolerant kidney transplant recipients. Mixed chimerism was transient after nonmyeloablative marrow transplants from related graft donors. Profiling relied on immunoSEQ multiplex PCR, and the TCRdb table lists in-frame clones only, not all of them. The sample shows 50,000 to 55,000 clones, about 90% of them seen only once. The sample here was CD8+ T cells from blood (PBMCs), taken 24 months after the transplant. The receptors originated from a human patient who received a combined kidney and bone marrow transplant. Some T cells may have come from the graft donor.

The chain links TRBV4-3 to TRBJ2-5; 14 bases agree with TRBD2. CDR1 is LGHNA, CDR2 YSLEER, per germline. The V and J ends lost 4 bases and 2 bases, in that order; junction bases with no gene match: 3. The CDR3 is made up of 16 amino acids. The CDR3 loop reads CASSPGLAGGQETQYF. The CDR3 nucleotides read TGCGCCAGCAGCCCTGGACTAGCGGGGGGACAAGAGACCCAGTACTTC.

The chain uses TRBV7-9 and TRBJ2-1, with 7 bases that match TRBD2. The germline V gene has CDR1 SEHNR and CDR2 FQNEAQ (reference sequence). V was pared by 4 bases and J by 3 bases, with 9 bases of the junction left unmatched. The CDR3 is made up of 16 amino acids. The CDR3 loop reads CASSSTRGLGYNEQFF. The CDR3 coding sequence is TGTGCCAGCAGCTCCACCCGTGGACTAGGCTACAATGAGCAGTTCTTC.

This clone occurred a few times. The chain has TRBV7-8 and TRBJ2-6; tentative D call: TRBD1 (6 bases). Germline values: CDR1 SGHVS, CDR2 FQNEAQ. Deletions cut 7 bases from V and 0 bases from J, with 22 bases between. The length of the CDR3 is 19 residues. For the CDR3, the DNA is TGTGCCAGCAACCCCGGTAAGGGACAAGATTACTCTGGGGCCAACGTCCTGACTTTC. Translation: CASNPGKGQDYSGANVLTF.

The chain uses TRBV6-5 and TRBJ2-1; weak D call: TRBD2 (7 bases). V was shortened by 2 bases and J by 8 bases, with 13 bases between the two germline ends. The CDR3 runs 14 residues. The germline V gene encodes CDR1 MNHEY and CDR2 SVGAGI. The CDR3 protein is CASSYGGAWDEQFF. In DNA form, the CDR3 reads TGTGCCAGCAGTTACGGGGGGGCTTGGGATGAGCAGTTCTTC.

V and J are TRBV11-1 and TRBJ2-3; 10 nucleotides match TRBD2. Germline values: CDR1 SGHAT, CDR2 FQDESV (reference sequence). J lost 2 bases, V lost 5 bases, and 4 bases had no gene match. The length of the CDR3 is 15 residues. The CDR3, as DNA: TGTGCCAGCAGCACCGGGACTAGCGTCACAGATACGCAGTATTTT. This encodes CASSTGTSVTDTQYF.